The clone carrying this TCR beta chain was seen at least ten times. Per the germline V gene, CDR1 is SGHVS and CDR2 is FQNEAQ. Trimming took 5 bases from V and 7 from J; bases not matched to a gene: 9. This CDR3 spans 15 amino acids. This entry is derived from a study of early T cells in non-severe SARS-CoV-2 infection. Study context: Sequencing targeted bulk RNA from unsorted whole blood, leaving chains unpaired.

Attached unique molecular identifiers marked individual cDNA molecules. MiXCR was run by TCRdb on the 5' RACE reads, yielding one entry per CDR3 protein. The sample has about 29,000 distinct CDR3 sequences; 4.5% are singletons. The chain has TRBV7-8 and TRBJ2-3; TRBD2 matches 10 bases. The clonotype comes from an adult who was a healthcare worker with PCR-confirmed SARS-CoV-2 infection or an uninfected control (not recorded which). Sequencing input: whole blood. The CDR3 here is CASSPGAGGLNTQYF. The DNA of the CDR3 is TGTGCCAGCAGCCCTGGAGCGGGAGGGTTGAATACGCAGTATTTT. Full variable domain (outside the CDR3, taken from reference TRBV7-8 and TRBJ2-3): GAGVSQSPRYKVAKRGQDVALRCDPISGHVSLFWYQQALGQGPEFLTYFQNEAQLDKSGLPSDRFFAERPEGSVSTLKIQRTQQEDSAVYLCASSPGAGGLNTQYFGPGTRLTVL.